This paragraph reports one T cell receptor beta chain. This specimen belongs to a study of regulatory T cells in long-lasting Graves disease. The time point was: persistent/refractory GD, antithyroid drugs over 5 years with positive TRAb. Construction of the TCR library relied on RNA isolated from PBMCs. Combining iRepertoire HTBI primers with Arm-PCR of CDR3 regions, the authors built TCR beta libraries. TCRdb re-called the multiplex PCR reads through MiXCR, storing one row per CDR3 protein. Of roughly 300,000 distinct CDR3 sequences listed, around 20% are singletons. Germline V gene lookup returns CDR1 LNHNV and CDR2 YYDKDF (reference sequence). J was trimmed by 2 bases and V by 3 bases; bases with no gene match: 7. CDR3 size: 17 residues.

Sample: peripheral blood mononuclear cells (PBMCs), taken when the disease was refractory, from a patient treated with antithyroid drugs. The TCR comes from a female donor with Graves disease. The V gene is TRBV15, the J gene TRBJ2-5, with 12 nucleotides matching TRBD2. The CDR3 spells CATSSLAGLAGQETQYF. As DNA, the CDR3 is TGTGCCACCAGCAGCTTAGCCGGACTAGCGGGGCAAGAGACCCAGTACTTC.